The clone carrying this T cell receptor (beta chain) was seen a single time. PCR used 60 Vbeta primers and 13 Jbeta primers. Profiling relied on immunoSEQ multiplex PCR, and the TCRdb table lists in-frame clones only, not all of them. The sample shows tens of thousands of clones, about 84% of them seen only once. The data were obtained in a study of cytomegalovirus exposure and HLA in healthy donors. CDR1 and CDR2 (germline): SGHNT, YYREEE (reference sequence). This CDR3 spans 14 amino acids. The V end was cut by 4 bases, the J end by 3 bases, with 11 bases between. The V and J genes are TRBV5-4 and TRBJ1-5; tentative D call: TRBD1 (6 bases). Sequencing was carried out using PBMCs. The sequence came from a female donor in good health and CMV-seronegative. The CDR3 sequence: CASSDGQHNQPQHF. The CDR3 bases are TGTGCCAGCAGCGACGGACAGCACAATCAGCCCCAGCATTTT.